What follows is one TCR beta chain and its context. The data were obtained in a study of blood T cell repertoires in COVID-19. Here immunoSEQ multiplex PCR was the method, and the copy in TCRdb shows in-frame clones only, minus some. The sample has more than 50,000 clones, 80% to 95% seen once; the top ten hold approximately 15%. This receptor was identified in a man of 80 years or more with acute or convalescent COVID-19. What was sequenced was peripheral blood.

CDR3 nucleotides: TGCGCCAGCAGCTTGGATCGGGTATTCACAGATACGCAGTATTTT. It encodes CASSLDRVFTDTQYF. The V and J genes are TRBV5-1 and TRBJ2-3; D remains ambiguous. The V end was cut by 0 bases, the J end by 2 bases, with 10 bases between. The CDR3 totals 15 residues. Germline V gene sequence: CDR1 SGHRS, CDR2 YFSETQ.